This is a list of T cell receptor beta chains from one sample in a study of vaccination and CD4 T cells after COVID-19. These receptors have no identified antigens. One entry per CDR3 protein, called by TCRdb with MiXCR from the PCR reads. The sample has some 9,200 distinct CDR3 sequences, about 44% seen once. Sequencing was done on a sample of CD4+ T cells from blood, cultured in vitro. The source of these receptors is a human donor in good health. Each CDR3 is given with its conserved first and last residue. The D gene is left open where the match is weak.

V gene	D gene	CDR3 protein
TRBV7-8	-	CASSSGFGLATSPGTQYF
TRBV6-1	TRBD2	CASSARVAGEPYNEQFF
TRBV5-1	-	CASRGEAEAFF
TRBV6-2/TRBV6-3	-	CASSYSTDLASYEQYF
TRBV10-3	-	CAIRGTAAYEQYF
TRBV28	-	CASSRAGYANYGYTF
TRBV7-6	-	CASSLLRAGTEAFF
TRBV20-1	-	CSGQRLGANYGYTF
TRBV7-8	-	CASSLTSTGARETQYF
TRBV27	TRBD2	CASSPSLAGTTYNEQFF
TRBV10-2	TRBD1	CASSDRAYTEAFF
TRBV7-2	TRBD2	CASSLRSSGATDTQYF
TRBV7-9	-	CASSLQVLDTEAFF
TRBV19	-	CASSTRTGAPYEQYF
TRBV27	-	CASSLRALTEAFF
TRBV7-2	-	CASSFQLNTEAFF
TRBV20-1	-	CSARGTGARFNQPQHF
TRBV5-1	TRBD2	CASSPGTTTDTQYF
TRBV20-1	TRBD2	CSARDQAGGSHEQYF
TRBV29-1	-	CSVLRLHNNEQFF
TRBV28	TRBD1	CASSGALDRGLGEQYF
TRBV5-1	TRBD1	CASSPALGTGIEQYF
TRBV7-8	-	CASSSSRDGPRPQHF
TRBV11-2	-	CASSPQLGTVRSYNEQFF
TRBV20-1	-	CSASRLGRGGGEQFF
TRBV6-5	-	CASSDSTGNTIYF
TRBV12-3/TRBV12-4	-	CASSPGDIAWTF
TRBV29-1	TRBD2	CSVERGREAATDTQYF
TRBV5-1	-	CASSLAEGKAFF